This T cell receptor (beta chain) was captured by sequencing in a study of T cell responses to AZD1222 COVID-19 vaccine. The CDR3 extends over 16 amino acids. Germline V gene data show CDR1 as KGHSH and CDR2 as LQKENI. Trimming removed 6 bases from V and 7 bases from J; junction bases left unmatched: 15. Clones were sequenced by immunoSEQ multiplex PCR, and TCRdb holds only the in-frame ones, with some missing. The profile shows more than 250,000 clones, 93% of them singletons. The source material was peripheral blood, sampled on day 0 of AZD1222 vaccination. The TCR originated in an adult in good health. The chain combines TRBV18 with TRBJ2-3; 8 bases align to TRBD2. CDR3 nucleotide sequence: TGTGCCAGCTCTCAAACCCCTAGCGGGTACATGAATACGCAGTATTTT. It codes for CASSQTPSGYMNTQYF. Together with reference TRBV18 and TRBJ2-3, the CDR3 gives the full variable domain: NAGVMQNPRHLVRRRGQEARLRCSPMKGHSHVYWYRQLPEEGLKFMVYLQKENIIDESGMPKERFSAEFPKEGPSILRIQQVVRGDSAAYFCASSQTPSGYMNTQYFGPGTRLTVL.